Below are 18 T cell receptor beta chains sequenced from a single sample in a study of human thymus T cells. Produced via immunoSEQ multiplex PCR; TCRdb's table is partial and in-frame only. The sample shows approximately 49,000 clones, approximately 95% of them seen only once. The sequencing input was blood. These TCRs come from a girl under two years old with a congenital heart defect but otherwise immunologically healthy.

The gene calls are TRBV6-4 and TRBJ1-5, with D unclear. Per germline, CDR1 MRHNA and CDR2 SNTAGT. The CDR3 consists of 19 residues. V lost 0 bases, J lost 0 bases, and 18 bases lay in between. This CDR3 is CASSDSMTSPGYSNQPQHF. The DNA of the CDR3 is TGTGCCAGCAGTGACTCGATGACATCCCCGGGTTATAGCAATCAGCCCCAGCATTTT.

The gene calls are TRBV11-2 and TRBJ2-1, with 8 bases that match TRBD2. Germline-derived CDR1 and CDR2 are SGHAT and FQNNGV. V trimming: 0 bases; J trimming: 7 bases; junction bases outside the gene matches: 5. This CDR3 contains 15 residues. The CDR3 sequence: CASSLDGRAWNEQFF. CDR3 coding DNA: TGTGCCAGCAGCTTAGACGGGAGGGCCTGGAATGAGCAGTTCTTC.

This rearrangement joins TRBV9 to TRBJ1-6; D is unresolved. The CDR3 extends over 15 amino acids. The V gene lost 0 bases and the J gene lost 8 bases, with 12 bases spanning the gap. Per the germline V gene, CDR1 is SGDLS and CDR2 is YYNGEE. DNA of the CDR3: TGTGCCAGCAGCGTAGGGGAGGGTTGGGATTCACCCCTCCACTTT. Protein product: CASSVGEGWDSPLHF.

The rearrangement links TRBV28 to TRBJ2-7; 8 bases are a match to TRBD1. With V trimmed by 7 bases and J by 3 bases, 5 bases remained unmatched. Germline values: CDR1 MDHEN, CDR2 SYDVKM. CDR3 length: 13 amino acids. The CDR3 sequence: CASTADRGYEQYF. The CDR3 region has the DNA TGTGCCAGCACCGCCGACAGGGGCTACGAGCAGTACTTC.

V gene TRBV5-1 combines with J gene TRBJ2-3; 7 bases are shared with TRBD2. Germline CDR1 reads SGHRS; CDR2 reads YFSETQ. Trimming cost V 1 base and J 1 base; bases outside gene matches: 6. The CDR3 loop spans 16 amino acids. The CDR3 DNA follows: TGCGCCAGCAGCTTGTTGGTCGCGGGAGGCACAGATACGCAGTATTTT. As protein: CASSLLVAGGTDTQYF. The complete variable domain, with remaining parts taken from reference TRBV5-1 and TRBJ2-3, reads KAGVTQTPRYLIKTRGQQVTLSCSPISGHRSVSWYQQTPGQGLQFLFEYFSETQRNKGNFPGRFSGRQFSNSRSEMNVSTLELGDSALYLCASSLLVAGGTDTQYFGPGTRLTVL.

V gene TRBV5-1 combines with J gene TRBJ2-7; D uncertain. V was pared by 0 bases and J by 4 bases, with 11 bases between. There are 14 residues in the CDR3. Per germline, CDR1 SGHRS and CDR2 YFSETQ. The CDR3 protein is CASSLAGSLYEQYF. The CDR3 DNA sequence: TGCGCCAGCAGCTTGGCCGGCAGTCTGTACGAGCAGTACTTC.

J is TRBJ2-1 and V is TRBV18; D unclear. The V gene's germline CDR1 is KGHSH and CDR2 LQKENI. CDR3 length equals 15 residues. V was trimmed by 1 base and J by 6 bases, leaving 13 bases between them. CDR3 DNA: TGTGCCAGCTCACCACAATCGTCCAGGCGCAATGAGCAGTTCTTC. Translating it yields CASSPQSSRRNEQFF.

The V gene is TRBV9, the J gene TRBJ2-2; 7 bases align to TRBD2. The CDR3 is made up of 17 amino acids. Trimming cost V 3 bases and J 3 bases; bases outside gene matches: 11. The germline gives CDR1 SGDLS, CDR2 YYNGEE. Written as DNA, the CDR3 is TGTGCCAGCAGCGCCCGGATGGGGCTAGCGGACACCGGGGAGCTGTTTTTT. It translates to CASSARMGLADTGELFF.

The chain carries TRBV29-1 and TRBJ1-2; the D gene is possibly TRBD1 (5 bases). Trimming removed 5 bases from V and 6 bases from J, with 22 bases in between. This CDR3 has 15 residues. Per the germline V gene, CDR1 is SQVTM and CDR2 is ANQGSEA. CDR3 in amino acids: CSVPNGPRRGNGYTF. Written as DNA, the CDR3 is TGCAGCGTTCCGAACGGGCCCCGGAGGGGAAATGGCTACACCTTC.

This chain connects TRBV5-4 to TRBJ2-1; D may be TRBD1 or TRBD2 (5 bases each). Germline assignment: CDR1 SGHNT and CDR2 YYREEE (reference sequence). The CDR3 is 15 residues long. V shed 5 bases and J shed 0 bases, with 12 bases lying between them. This CDR3 reads CASREERGSYNEQFF. CDR3 bases: TGTGCCAGCAGGGAAGAGAGGGGCTCCTACAATGAGCAGTTCTTC. The whole variable domain, remainder taken from reference TRBV5-4 and TRBJ2-1, is ETGVTQSPTHLIKTRGQQVTLRCSSQSGHNTVSWYQQALGQGPQFIFQYYREEENGRGNFPPRFSGLQFPNYSSELNVNALELDDSALYLCASREERGSYNEQFFGPGTRLTVL.

This clone was observed a single time. The rearrangement joins TRBV7-6 to TRBJ2-1; 8 bases line up with TRBD2. The CDR3 covers 17 residues. Germline values: CDR1 SGHVS, CDR2 FNYEAQ. V was pared by 4 bases and J by 1 base, with 9 bases of the junction left unmatched. CDR3 bases: TGTGCCAGCAGCTGGAGTCCGGGAGGGCATTCCTACAATGAGCAGTTCTTC. Encoded protein: CASSWSPGGHSYNEQFF. The variable domain in full, with the rest retrieved from reference TRBV7-6 and TRBJ2-1, is GAGVSQSPRYKVTKRGQDVALRCDPISGHVSLYWYRQALGQGPEFLTYFNYEAQQDKSGLPNDRFSAERPEGSISTLTIQRTEQRDSAMYRCASSWSPGGHSYNEQFFGPGTRLTVL.

The chain employs TRBV6-6 and TRBJ2-3, with D unresolved. This CDR3 comprises 14 residues. The ends were cut back, 0 bases at V and 2 bases at J, with 6 bases in the middle. Germline V gene data show CDR1 as MNHNY and CDR2 as SVGAGI (reference sequence). For the CDR3, the DNA is TGTGCCAGCAGTTACTCCCCAGACACAGATACGCAGTATTTT. Its translation: CASSYSPDTDTQYF.

This clone was found once. The chain joins TRBV7-2 to TRBJ2-3, with 13 positions matching TRBD2. There are 15 residues in the CDR3. Germline values: CDR1 SGHTA, CDR2 FQGNSA. J gave up 3 bases and V 5 bases, and 2 bases lay outside the gene matches. DNA for the CDR3: TGTGCCAGCAGCGGGGGACTAGCGGGAACAGATACGCAGTATTTT. The encoded protein is CASSGGLAGTDTQYF.

This chain's CDR3 is CASSPDSYGYTF. Here the CDR3 DNA reads TGTGCCAGCAGCCCGGACAGCTATGGCTACACCTTC. The V call is TRBV7-2, the J call TRBJ1-2; TRBD1 might be the D (6 bases). Germline CDR1 is SGHTA and CDR2 is FQGNSA. The CDR3 runs to 12 residues. V was cut by 5 bases and J by 4 bases, with 8 bases left in between. The full variable domain, with the rest looked up from reference TRBV7-2 and TRBJ1-2, is GAGVSQSPSNKVTEKGKDVELRCDPISGHTALYWYRQSLGQGLEFLIYFQGNSAPDKSGLPSDRFSAERTGGSVSTLTIQRTQQEDSAVYLCASSPDSYGYTFGSGTRLTVV.

The chain couples TRBV5-1 to TRBJ2-3; a weak D match, TRBD2 (7 bases). The V gene's germline CDR1 is SGHRS and CDR2 YFSETQ. The V end was cut by 0 bases, the J end by 3 bases, with 11 bases between. This CDR3 comprises 15 residues. CDR3 bases: TGCGCCAGCAGCTTGGGTGGGGGGGCGACAGATACGCAGTATTTT. This translates into CASSLGGGATDTQYF.

CDR3 amino acids: CASSPLRGWNTEAFF. CDR3 bases: TGTGCCAGCAGCCCTCTCAGGGGTTGGAACACTGAAGCTTTCTTT. This rearrangement joins TRBV9 to TRBJ1-1, with a weak D call TRBD1 (6 bases). Trimming left V 4 bases short and J 1 base short, with 14 bases between. Germline V gene data show CDR1 as SGDLS and CDR2 as YYNGEE. This CDR3 has 15 amino acids.

The chain uses TRBV5-6 and TRBJ1-3, with D uncertain. Germline V gene lookup returns CDR1 SGHDT and CDR2 YYEEEE. The CDR3 contains 17 residues. Between the trimmed V and J ends, which lost 0 bases and 0 bases, there was a span of 13 bases. The CDR3 here is CASSLGVAALSGNTIYF. CDR3 in DNA: TGTGCCAGCAGCTTGGGAGTGGCGGCGCTCTCTGGAAACACCATATATTTT.

On this clone itself: The identical CDR3 is also encoded by other nucleotide sequences in the sample. The V gene is TRBV5-1, the J gene TRBJ2-7; D gene uncertain. This CDR3 has 13 residues. V was clipped by 0 bases and J by 0 bases, with 4 bases between them. Germline V gene sequence: CDR1 SGHRS, CDR2 YFSETQ. CDR3: CASSLASSYEQYF. The CDR3 nucleotides read TGCGCCAGCAGCTTGGCCTCCTCCTACGAGCAGTACTTC.